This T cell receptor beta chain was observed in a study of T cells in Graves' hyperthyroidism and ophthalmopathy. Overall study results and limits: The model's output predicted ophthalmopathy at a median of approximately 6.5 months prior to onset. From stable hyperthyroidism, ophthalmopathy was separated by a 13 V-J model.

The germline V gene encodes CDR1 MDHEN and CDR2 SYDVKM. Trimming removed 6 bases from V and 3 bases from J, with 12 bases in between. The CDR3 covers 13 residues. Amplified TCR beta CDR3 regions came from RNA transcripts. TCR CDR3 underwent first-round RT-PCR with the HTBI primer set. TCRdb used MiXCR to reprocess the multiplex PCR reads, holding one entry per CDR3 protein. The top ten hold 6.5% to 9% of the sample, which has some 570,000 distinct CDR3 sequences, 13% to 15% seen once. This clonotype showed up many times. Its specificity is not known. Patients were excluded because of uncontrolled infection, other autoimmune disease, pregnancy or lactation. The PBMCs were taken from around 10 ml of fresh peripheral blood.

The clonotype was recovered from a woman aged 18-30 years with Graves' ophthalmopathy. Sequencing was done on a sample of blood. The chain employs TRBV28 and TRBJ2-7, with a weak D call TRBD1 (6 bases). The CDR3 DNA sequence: TGTGCCAGCAGGCCGGGACAAGGCTACGAGCAGTACTTC. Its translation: CASRPGQGYEQYF. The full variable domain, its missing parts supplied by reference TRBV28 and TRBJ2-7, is DVKVTQSSRYLVKRTGEKVFLECVQDMDHENMFWYRQDPGLGLRLIYFSYDVKMKEKGDIPEGYSVSREKKERFSLILESASTNQTSMYLCASRPGQGYEQYFGPGTRLTVT.